A single sample gave rise to the 29 T cell receptor beta chains below, sequenced in a study of blood T cells in healthy people across ages. A second 7 to 11 cycle PCR used barcoded and J-beta primers. MiXCR, applied by TCRdb to the 5' RACE reads, yields one record per CDR3 protein. In the table there are roughly 1.9 million distinct CDR3 sequences, about two fifths of which are singletons. Material for sequencing was blood. These TCRs come from a human donor in good health.

The table lists this clonotype with many counts. The V and J genes are TRBV29-1 and TRBJ2-6; the D gene could be TRBD1 or TRBD2 (5 bases each). The CDR3 has 14 residues. Germline values: CDR1 SQVTM, CDR2 ANQGSEA. V dropped 5 bases and J dropped 2 bases, with 10 bases sitting between them. CDR3 DNA sequence: TGCAGCGTTCGTGGGGGTCCTGGGGCCAACGTCCTGACTTTC. It encodes CSVRGGPGANVLTF.

V gene TRBV11-2 combines with J gene TRBJ2-7, with D uncertain. This CDR3 spans 12 amino acids. V lost 5 bases and J 6 bases, leaving 11 bases between the germline ends. The germline gives CDR1 SGHAT, CDR2 FQNNGV. CDR3 protein: CASSRWHFEQYF. CDR3 nucleotide sequence: TGTGCCAGCAGCCGTTGGCATTTCGAGCAGTACTTC.

This sequence joins TRBV29-1 and TRBJ2-3; a possible D gene is TRBD2 (6 bases). The germline V gene has CDR1 SQVTM and CDR2 ANQGSEA. CDR3 length: 17 amino acids. The V and J ends lost 5 bases and 3 bases respectively, with 24 bases between them. CDR3 nucleotide sequence: TGCAGCGTTTATCATCACGGGAGCCTTACAGGAACAGATACGCAGTATTTT. As protein: CSVYHHGSLTGTDTQYF.

The sample holds a few counts of this clonotype. At one end, the junction sequence differs from germline, possibly due to a read error. The chain has TRBV3-1 and TRBJ2-5; D is ambiguous. This CDR3 contains 15 residues. Germline values: CDR1 LGHDT, CDR2 YNNKEL (reference sequence). The CDR3 DNA is TGTACCAGCAGCCAAGGGCCGGAGTGTCCGGAGACCCAGTACTTC. As protein: CTSSQGPECPETQYF.

This chain connects TRBV21-1 to TRBJ2-7; the listed D gene, TRBD1, was not tested against the DNA. TRBV21-1 is marked as a pseudogene. This CDR3 spans 15 amino acids. The CDR3 is CASSKEEHPRDEQYF. Here the CDR3 DNA reads TGTGCCAGCAGCAAGGAAGAGCACCCCCGGGACGAGCAGTACTTC.

There are many counts of this clonotype. The rearrangement links TRBV29-1 to TRBJ1-2; 9 nucleotides align to TRBD1. The CDR3 has 13 amino acids. The germline V gene has CDR1 SQVTM and CDR2 ANQGSEA. Losses at the gene ends were 8 bases for V and 4 bases for J; bases not matched to a gene: 8. The CDR3 nucleotides are TGCAGCACCCGGACAGGGGACGGCTATGGCTACACCTTC. This gives the protein CSTRTGDGYGYTF.

This chain uses TRBV9 with TRBJ2-1, with 8 positions matching TRBD1. V shed 0 bases and J 0 bases; nucleotides not matched to a gene: 14. In germline, CDR1 is SGDLS, CDR2 YYNGEE. CDR3 length: 20 amino acids. CDR3 in amino acids: CASSVEPDRGTGSSYNEQFF. CDR3 DNA: TGTGCCAGCAGCGTAGAGCCCGACAGGGGAACGGGATCCTCCTACAATGAGCAGTTCTTC.

About this clonotype itself: A clone one base away is much larger, so this may be a read error. The gene calls are TRBV5-1 and TRBJ2-1; TRBD1 agrees at 7 bases. CDR3 length: 15 residues. The V gene's germline CDR1 is SGHRS and CDR2 YFSETQ. The trim removed 1 base at V and 10 bases at J, leaving 11 bases unmatched. The CDR3 sequence is CASSLSPNRGYEQFF. The CDR3 DNA sequence: TGCGCCAGCAGCTTGAGTCCGAACAGGGGCTACGAGCAGTTCTTC.

The chain combines TRBV6-5 with TRBJ1-1; D is unclear. The CDR3 runs 14 residues. V was shortened by 6 bases and J by 1 base, with 12 bases between the two germline ends. Germline loops: CDR1 MNHEY, CDR2 SVGAGI. The CDR3 here is CASSRSVRNTEAFF. CDR3 nucleotide sequence: TGTGCCAGCAGCCGAAGTGTGAGGAACACTGAAGCTTTCTTT.

This clonotype was observed a single time. The chain carries TRBV7-2 and TRBJ1-1; TRBD1 aligns across 10 bases. Trimming cost V 6 bases and J 4 bases; bases outside gene matches: 20. Germline CDR1 is SGHTA and CDR2 is FQGNSA. The CDR3 loop spans 19 amino acids. CDR3 sequence reads: CASRPTIRWDRGGSTEAFF. The CDR3 DNA sequence: TGTGCCAGCAGACCTACCATCCGGTGGGACAGGGGTGGTAGCACTGAAGCTTTCTTT.

This clonotype has only a few counts. The chain employs TRBV27 and TRBJ1-1; no clear D. The CDR3 is made up of 14 amino acids. Germline CDR1 reads MNHEY; CDR2 reads SMNVEV (reference sequence). V was trimmed by 3 bases and J by 5 bases, leaving 13 bases between them. CDR3 protein: CASSFRAEETEAFF. CDR3 coding DNA: TGTGCCAGCAGTTTCCGGGCGGAGGAGACTGAAGCTTTCTTT.

This sequence joins TRBV5-6 and TRBJ1-1; perhaps TRBD1 as D (6 bases). Trimming removed 2 bases at V and 1 base at J, with 15 bases between. CDR3 length equals 16 residues. Germline CDR1 reads SGHDT; CDR2 reads YYEEEE. CDR3 loop: CASSLGGVAWNTEAFF. CDR3 DNA: TGTGCCAGCAGCTTAGGGGGGGTTGCGTGGAACACTGAAGCTTTCTTT.

This chain links TRBV12-3 or TRBV12-4 with TRBJ2-1; tentative D call: TRBD2 (6 bases). The V end was cut by 6 bases, the J end by 14 bases, with 20 bases between. The CDR3 contains 13 residues. The CDR3 here is CASSPRLARREFF. Here the CDR3 DNA reads TGTGCCAGCAGCCCAAGGCTAGCGAGGCGGGAGTTCTTC.

The rearrangement uses TRBV29-1 and TRBJ2-7, with 8 bases identical to TRBD1. The V segment lost 4 bases and the J segment 7 bases; nucleotides outside the gene matches: 9. Germline V gives CDR1 SQVTM, CDR2 ANQGSEA. The CDR3 extends over 13 amino acids. The CDR3 sequence is CSVGGQGYGEQYF. CDR3 sequence (DNA): TGCAGCGTTGGTGGACAGGGTTATGGTGAGCAGTACTTC.

This clonotype has a handful of counts. The J gene is TRBJ1-2, the V gene TRBV27; TRBD1 matches at 7 bases. Germline V gives CDR1 MNHEY, CDR2 SMNVEV (reference sequence). The CDR3 loop spans 16 amino acids. The V gene end was trimmed by 7 bases and the J gene end by 2 bases; junction bases not matched to a gene: 13. CDR3 sequence (DNA): TGTGCCAGCAAACCCTTACAGGGGACGGGGAACTATGGCTACACCTTC. It codes for CASKPLQGTGNYGYTF.

V and J are TRBV7-2 and TRBJ2-1; the D gene is possibly TRBD1 (5 bases). This CDR3 is 11 amino acids long. The V and J ends lost 2 bases and 13 bases respectively, with 9 bases between them. CDR1 is SGHTA and CDR2 is FQGNSA in the germline V gene. This CDR3 reads CASSLTRVQFF. CDR3 sequence (DNA): TGTGCCAGCAGCTTAACCAGGGTACAGTTCTTC.

This rearrangement joins TRBV5-1 to TRBJ2-1, with TRBD1 as a possible D gene (5 bases). V lost 7 bases and J 4 bases, leaving 18 bases between the germline ends. Germline CDR1 and CDR2: SGHRS and YFSETQ. The CDR3 totals 15 residues. The CDR3 region has the DNA TGCGCCAGCGGATTAAGGGAAGGGGCATACAATGAGCAGTTCTTC. Translated: CASGLREGAYNEQFF. Based on the CDR3 plus reference TRBV5-1 and TRBJ2-1, the full variable domain is KAGVTQTPRYLIKTRGQQVTLSCSPISGHRSVSWYQQTPGQGLQFLFEYFSETQRNKGNFPGRFSGRQFSNSRSEMNVSTLELGDSALYLCASGLREGAYNEQFFGPGTRLTVL.

J is TRBJ2-1 and V is TRBV12-5, with 7 nucleotides matching TRBD2. The J segment lost 7 bases and the V segment lost 6 bases, leaving 15 bases of the junction unmatched. The V gene's germline CDR1 is LGHNT and CDR2 FRNRAP. The length of the CDR3 is 16 residues. The DNA of the CDR3 is TGTGCTAGTGGCCCAAAGGAGCGGGGCCTTTGGAATGAGCAGTTCTTC. Translation gives CASGPKERGLWNEQFF.

Ten or more counts support this clonotype. This rearrangement joins TRBV7-8 to TRBJ2-7; maybe TRBD1 (5 bases). The CDR3 extends over 13 amino acids. The V gene lost 6 bases and the J gene lost 4 bases, with 13 bases spanning the gap. Germline V gene sequence: CDR1 SGHVS, CDR2 FQNEAQ. The chain's CDR3 is CASSLGREYEQYF. The CDR3 DNA sequence: TGTGCCAGCAGTTTGGGGCGCGAATACGAGCAGTACTTC.

This clonotype was detected a few times. V usage is TRBV9 and J usage is TRBJ2-7; the match to TRBD2 covers 10 bases. The CDR3 loop spans 15 amino acids. Losses at the gene ends were 0 bases for V and 7 bases for J; bases not matched to a gene: 7. Germline V gene data show CDR1 as SGDLS and CDR2 as YYNGEE. This CDR3 reads CASSVEAGGLGEQYF. The CDR3 DNA is TGTGCCAGCAGCGTAGAAGCGGGGGGGCTGGGTGAGCAGTACTTC.

This clonotype appeared a few times. This chain links TRBV2 with TRBJ1-2; 7 nucleotides line up with TRBD1. The ends lost 11 bases at V and 4 bases at J; junction bases unmatched: 7. Germline-derived CDR1 and CDR2 are SNHLY and FYNNEI. The length of the CDR3 is 12 residues. CDR3 protein: CARPDRPYGYTF. CDR3 DNA: TGTGCCCGCCCGGACAGGCCCTATGGCTACACCTTC.

This chain connects TRBV7-9 to TRBJ1-1; the D gene is possibly TRBD1 (5 bases). This CDR3 is built from 15 residues. Germline V CDR1 and CDR2: SEHNR, FQNEAQ (reference sequence). V was clipped by 3 bases and J by 0 bases, with 11 bases between them. The CDR3 region has the DNA TGTGCCAGCAGCTTGGGCAGGGCCATGAACACTGAAGCTTTCTTT. Its translation: CASSLGRAMNTEAFF.

The V and J genes are TRBV4-1 and TRBJ2-5, with D perhaps matching TRBD2 (5 bases). The V gene's germline CDR1 is MGHRA and CDR2 YSYEKL. This CDR3 is 14 amino acids long. V was clipped by 0 bases and J by 11 bases, with 16 bases between them. The CDR3 is CASSQDEGLGSQYF. Written as DNA, the CDR3 is TGCGCCAGCAGCCAAGATGAGGGCCTAGGATCTCAGTACTTC.

This clonotype appeared a few times. The gene calls are TRBV20-1 and TRBJ1-6, with 7 bases lining up with TRBD1. The CDR3 runs 18 residues. The trim removed 1 base at V and 0 bases at J, leaving 9 bases unmatched. Germline CDR1 reads DFQATT; CDR2 reads SNEGSKA (reference sequence). CDR3 nucleotide sequence: TGCAGTGCTAGAGTTCCCGGGACAGTAAGCTCCTATAATTCACCCCTCCACTTT. Protein sequence: CSARVPGTVSSYNSPLHF.

In this sample, this clonotype turned up a few times. This chain joins TRBV6-4 and TRBJ1-2; 12 nucleotides agree with TRBD1. V was clipped by 6 bases and J by 8 bases; unmatched bases: 7. Looked up from germline, CDR1 is MRHNA and CDR2 is SNTAGT. This CDR3 is 14 amino acids long. The CDR3: CASRTGTGGLGYTF. CDR3 nucleotide sequence: TGTGCCAGCAGAACTGGGACAGGGGGCTTAGGCTACACCTTC.

The V call is TRBV4-3, the J call TRBJ2-6; a possible D gene is TRBD1 (6 bases). The V and J ends lost 0 bases and 3 bases respectively, with 9 bases between them. This CDR3 region has 16 residues. CDR1 is LGHNA and CDR2 is YSLEER in the germline V gene. The CDR3 loop is CASSQEGAGGANVLTF. In DNA form, the CDR3 reads TGCGCCAGCAGCCAAGAGGGGGCTGGTGGGGCCAACGTCCTGACTTTC.

V and J are TRBV20-1 and TRBJ2-7, with D possibly matching TRBD2 (6 bases). The V gene lost 5 bases and the J gene lost 1 base, with 9 bases spanning the gap. This CDR3 contains 12 residues. CDR1 and CDR2 from the germline V gene are DFQATT and SNEGSKA (reference sequence). The CDR3 coding sequence is TGCAGTGCTGGGAGGTTTTCCTACGAGCAGTACTTC. Its protein product is CSAGRFSYEQYF.

This clonotype was observed a handful of times. The CDR3 DNA reads as TGTGCCTGGATCCGGACAGAAGCCCCTTCCGAGCAGTACTTC. It encodes CAWIRTEAPSEQYF. This rearrangement joins TRBV30 to TRBJ2-7; weak D call: TRBD1 (6 bases). This CDR3 contains 14 residues. Trimming stripped 4 bases from V and 6 bases from J, with 19 bases between. The germline CDR1 and CDR2 sequences are GTSNPN and SVGIG (reference sequence).

The sample holds many counts of this clonotype. The chain recombines TRBV7-2 with TRBJ1-1; weak D call: TRBD1 (5 bases). The CDR3 contains 14 residues. CDR1 is SGHTA and CDR2 is FQGNSA in the germline V gene. V lost 0 bases and J 4 bases, leaving 9 bases between the germline ends. The CDR3 reads CASSLAGGSTEAFF. CDR3 bases: TGTGCCAGCAGCTTAGCTGGGGGATCCACTGAAGCTTTCTTT.